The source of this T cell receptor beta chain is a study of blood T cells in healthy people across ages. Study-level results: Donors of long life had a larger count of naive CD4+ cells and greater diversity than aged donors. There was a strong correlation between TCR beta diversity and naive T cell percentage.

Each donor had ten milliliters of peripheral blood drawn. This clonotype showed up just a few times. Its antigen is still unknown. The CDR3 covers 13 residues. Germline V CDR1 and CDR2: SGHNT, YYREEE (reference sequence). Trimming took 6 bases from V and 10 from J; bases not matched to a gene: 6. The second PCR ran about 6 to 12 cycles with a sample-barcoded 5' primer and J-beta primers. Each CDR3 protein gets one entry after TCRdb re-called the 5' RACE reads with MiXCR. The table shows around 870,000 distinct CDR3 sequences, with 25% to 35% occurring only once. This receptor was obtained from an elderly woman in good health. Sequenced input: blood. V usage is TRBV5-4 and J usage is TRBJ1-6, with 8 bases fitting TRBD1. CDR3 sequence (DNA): TGTGCCAGCACCCTGGACAGGGCCTCACCCCTCCACTTT. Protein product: CASTLDRASPLHF. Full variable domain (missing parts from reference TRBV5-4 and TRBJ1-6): ETGVTQSPTHLIKTRGQQVTLRCSSQSGHNTVSWYQQALGQGPQFIFQYYREEENGRGNFPPRFSGLQFPNYSSELNVNALELDDSALYLCASTLDRASPLHFGNGTRLTVT.